The T cell receptor (beta chain) described here comes from a study of breast tumors, draining lymph nodes, adjacent tissues. Findings of the study overall: Tumor repertoires ranked between lymph nodes and nontumor tissue in diversity, with V and J gene preferences. Data only fit, rather than demonstrated, lymph node origin of most tumor T cells. Tumor and nontumor repertoires were significantly more similar in luminal-like than in basal-like breast cancer.

Each CDR3 protein is one row after TCRdb ran MiXCR on the multiplex PCR reads. The top ten hold about 20% of the sample, which has about 19,000 distinct CDR3 sequences, 43% seen once. This clonotype was detected only a few times. The antigen is unknown. V lost 1 base and J 1 base, leaving 4 bases between the germline ends. This CDR3 region has 13 residues. From germline, CDR1 is SEHNR and CDR2 FQNEAQ (reference sequence). Specimen: breast tumor tissue. The chain is built from TRBV7-9 and TRBJ1-1, with D unresolved. This clonotype was sampled from a female donor with breast cancer. Some clones in this sample may be carry-over from other donors' samples. CDR3 sequence: CASSLVENTEAFF. CDR3 bases: TGTGCCAGCAGCTTAGTAGAGAACACTGAAGCTTTCTTT.